This TCR beta chain emerged from a study of T cells expressing NK-cell markers. The wider study: The authors derived TCR beta repertoires from sorted CD3+CD56+NKG2C+, CD3+CD56+NKG2C- and CD3+CD56-NKG2C+ T cells. Study observations and caveats: Nothing established the HCMV specificity of expanded NKG2C+ T cell clones. In six donors, dominant NKG2C+ clonotypes were about 1.0-7.5% of CD8+ T cells.

Regarding this clonotype: Antigen: not known.

After re-calling the 5' RACE reads, TCRdb lists one entry per CDR3 protein, DNA absent. The sample is made up of about 370,000 distinct CDR3 sequences, and the top ten hold roughly 10% of it. From germline, CDR1 is KGHSH and CDR2 LQKENI. This CDR3 comprises 18 residues. V gene TRBV18 combines with J gene TRBJ2-6. Sequenced sample: blood T cells: a sorted CD56 or NKG2C T cell subset, CD4+ or CD8+ T cells, or bulk PBMC T cells (not recorded which). This sequence was found in a woman aged 50 to 60 in good health. The CDR3: CASSPLGLSTSGANVLTF. Looking up the rest from reference TRBV18 and TRBJ2-6 gives the full variable domain: NAGVMQNPRHLVRRRGQEARLRCSPMKGHSHVYWYRQLPEEGLKFMVYLQKENIIDESGMPKERFSAEFPKEGPSILRIQQVVRGDSAAYFCASSPLGLSTSGANVLTFGAGSRLTVL.